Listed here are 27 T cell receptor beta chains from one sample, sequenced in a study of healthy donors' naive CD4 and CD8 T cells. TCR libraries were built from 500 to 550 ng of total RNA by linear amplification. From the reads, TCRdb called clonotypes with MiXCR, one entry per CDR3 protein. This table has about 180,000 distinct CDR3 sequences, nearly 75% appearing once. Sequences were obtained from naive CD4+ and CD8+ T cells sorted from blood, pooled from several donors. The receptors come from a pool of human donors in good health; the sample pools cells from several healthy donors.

The CDR3 loop is CASGQAEAEGYTF. In DNA form, the CDR3 reads TGTGCTAGTGGTCAAGCCGAGGCGGAGGGCTACACCTTC. The chain employs TRBV12-5 and TRBJ1-2; D uncertain. There are 13 residues in the CDR3. V was trimmed by 5 bases and J by 8 bases, leaving 15 bases between them. From germline, CDR1 is LGHNT and CDR2 FRNRAP. Using reference TRBV12-5 and TRBJ1-2 for the parts outside the CDR3, the full variable domain is DARVTQTPRHKVTEMGQEVTMRCQPILGHNTVFWYRQTMMQGLELLAYFRNRAPLDDSGMPKDRFSAEMPDATLATLKIQPSEPRDSAVYFCASGQAEAEGYTFGSGTRLTVV.

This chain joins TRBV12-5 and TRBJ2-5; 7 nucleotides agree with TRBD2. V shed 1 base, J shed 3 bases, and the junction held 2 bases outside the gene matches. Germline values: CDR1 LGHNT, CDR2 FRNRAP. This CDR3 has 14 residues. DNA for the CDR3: TGTGCTAGTGGTTTGGGACTAGCAGAAGAGACCCAGTACTTC. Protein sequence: CASGLGLAEETQYF.

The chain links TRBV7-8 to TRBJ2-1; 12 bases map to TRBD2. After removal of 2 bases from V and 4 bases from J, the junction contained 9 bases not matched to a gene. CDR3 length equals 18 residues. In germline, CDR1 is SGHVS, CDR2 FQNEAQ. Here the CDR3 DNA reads TGTGCCAGCAGCTTAAGCCTAGCGGGAGGGGTATTGTACAATGAGCAGTTCTTC. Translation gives CASSLSLAGGVLYNEQFF.

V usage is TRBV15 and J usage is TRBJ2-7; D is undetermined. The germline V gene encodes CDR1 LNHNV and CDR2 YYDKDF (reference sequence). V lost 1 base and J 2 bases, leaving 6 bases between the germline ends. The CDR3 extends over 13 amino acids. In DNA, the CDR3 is TGTGCCACCAGCAGAGCGTTGACCTACGAGCAGTACTTC. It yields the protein CATSRALTYEQYF.

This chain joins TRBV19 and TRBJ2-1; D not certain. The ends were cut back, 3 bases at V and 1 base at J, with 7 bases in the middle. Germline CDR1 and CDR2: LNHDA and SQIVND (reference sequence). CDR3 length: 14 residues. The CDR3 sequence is CASSIWGSYNEQFF. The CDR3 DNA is TGTGCCAGTAGTATTTGGGGATCCTACAATGAGCAGTTCTTC. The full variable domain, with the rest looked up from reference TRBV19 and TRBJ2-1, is DGGITQSPKYLFRKEGQNVTLSCEQNLNHDAMYWYRQDPGQGLRLIYYSQIVNDFQKGDIAEGYSVSREKKESFPLTVTSAQKNPTAFYLCASSIWGSYNEQFFGPGTRLTVL.

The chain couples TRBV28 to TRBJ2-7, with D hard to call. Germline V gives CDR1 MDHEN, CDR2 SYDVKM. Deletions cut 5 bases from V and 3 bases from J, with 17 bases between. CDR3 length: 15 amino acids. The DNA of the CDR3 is TGTGCCAGCAGTCCACCTGGACCAGCCGGCTACGAGCAGTACTTC. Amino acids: CASSPPGPAGYEQYF.

This chain's CDR3 is CSVGSTGGTEAFF. In DNA form, the CDR3 reads TGCAGCGTTGGAAGTACAGGAGGCACTGAAGCTTTCTTT. The rearrangement joins TRBV29-1 to TRBJ1-1, with D possibly being TRBD1 (5 bases). V was trimmed by 4 bases and J by 4 bases, leaving 13 bases between them. From germline, CDR1 is SQVTM and CDR2 ANQGSEA. The CDR3 is 13 residues long.

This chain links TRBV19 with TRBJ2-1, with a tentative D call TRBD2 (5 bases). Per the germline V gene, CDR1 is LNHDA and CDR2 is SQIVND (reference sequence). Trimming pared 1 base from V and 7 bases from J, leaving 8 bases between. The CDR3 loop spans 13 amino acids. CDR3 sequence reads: CASSIGRINEQFF. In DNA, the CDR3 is TGTGCCAGTAGTATAGGGAGGATTAATGAGCAGTTCTTC.

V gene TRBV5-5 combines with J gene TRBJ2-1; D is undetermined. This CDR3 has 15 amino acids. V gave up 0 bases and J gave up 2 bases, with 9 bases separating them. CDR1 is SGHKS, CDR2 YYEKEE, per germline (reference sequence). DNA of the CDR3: TGTGCCAGCAGCTTGGAGGCAGGTCCCTACAATGAGCAGTTCTTC. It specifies CASSLEAGPYNEQFF.

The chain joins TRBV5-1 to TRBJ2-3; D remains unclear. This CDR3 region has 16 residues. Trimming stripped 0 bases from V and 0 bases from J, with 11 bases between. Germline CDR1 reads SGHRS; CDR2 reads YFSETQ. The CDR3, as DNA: TGCGCCAGCAGCTTGGGGACGGCCATTAGCACAGATACGCAGTATTTT. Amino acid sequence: CASSLGTAISTDTQYF.

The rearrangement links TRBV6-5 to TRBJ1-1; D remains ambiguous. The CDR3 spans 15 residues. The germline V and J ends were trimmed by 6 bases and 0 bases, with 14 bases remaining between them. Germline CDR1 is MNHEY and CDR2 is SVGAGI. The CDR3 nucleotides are TGTGCCAGCAGCAAACAGTCGGTTTTGAACACTGAAGCTTTCTTT. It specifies CASSKQSVLNTEAFF.

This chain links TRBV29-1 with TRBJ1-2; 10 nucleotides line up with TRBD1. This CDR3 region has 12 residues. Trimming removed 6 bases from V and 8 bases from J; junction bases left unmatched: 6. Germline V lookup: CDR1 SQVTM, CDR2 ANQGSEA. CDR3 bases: TGCAGCGTCCGCGCGACAGGGGGCGGCTACACCTTC. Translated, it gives CSVRATGGGYTF.

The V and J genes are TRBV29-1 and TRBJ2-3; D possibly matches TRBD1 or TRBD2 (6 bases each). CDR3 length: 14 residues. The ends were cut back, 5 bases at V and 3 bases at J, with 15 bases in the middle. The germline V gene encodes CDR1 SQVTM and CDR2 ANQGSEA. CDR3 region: CSVWGAPMTDTQYF. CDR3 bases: TGCAGCGTTTGGGGGGCCCCTATGACAGATACGCAGTATTTT.

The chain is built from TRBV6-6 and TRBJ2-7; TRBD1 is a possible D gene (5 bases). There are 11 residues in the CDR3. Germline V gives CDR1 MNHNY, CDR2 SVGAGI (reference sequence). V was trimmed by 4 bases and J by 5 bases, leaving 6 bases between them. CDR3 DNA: TGTGCCAGCAGTTTGACAGACGAGCAGTACTTC. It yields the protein CASSLTDEQYF.

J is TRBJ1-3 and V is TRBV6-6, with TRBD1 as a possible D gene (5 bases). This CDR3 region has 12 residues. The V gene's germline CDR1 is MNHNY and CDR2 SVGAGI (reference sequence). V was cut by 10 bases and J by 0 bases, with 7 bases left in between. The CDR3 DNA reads TGTGCCACCAGGGACTCTGGAAACACCATATATTTT. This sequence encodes CATRDSGNTIYF.

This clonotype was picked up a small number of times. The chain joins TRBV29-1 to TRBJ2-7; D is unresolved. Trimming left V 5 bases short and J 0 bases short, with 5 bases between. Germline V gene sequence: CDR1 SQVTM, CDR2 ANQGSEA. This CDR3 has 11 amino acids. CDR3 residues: CSVTASYEQYF. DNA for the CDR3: TGCAGCGTTACAGCCTCCTACGAGCAGTACTTC.

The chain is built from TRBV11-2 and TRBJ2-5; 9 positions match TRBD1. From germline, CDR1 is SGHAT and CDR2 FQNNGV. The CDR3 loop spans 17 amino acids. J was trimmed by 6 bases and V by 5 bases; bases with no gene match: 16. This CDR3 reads CASSLESVHRGQKTQYF. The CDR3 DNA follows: TGTGCCAGCAGCCTCGAATCGGTCCACAGGGGGCAAAAGACCCAGTACTTC.

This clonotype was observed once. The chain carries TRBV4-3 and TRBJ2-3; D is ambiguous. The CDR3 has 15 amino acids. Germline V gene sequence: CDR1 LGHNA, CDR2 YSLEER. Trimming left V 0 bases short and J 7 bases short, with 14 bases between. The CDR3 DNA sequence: TGCGCCAGCAGCCAAGATAGGTTTTCAGTGTATACGCAGTATTTT. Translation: CASSQDRFSVYTQYF.

Here the CDR3 reads CASSIGRGQTYGYTF. The CDR3 DNA reads as TGTGCCAGTAGTATCGGGAGGGGCCAAACCTATGGCTACACCTTC. This rearrangement joins TRBV19 to TRBJ1-2, with D possibly matching TRBD1 (5 bases). The CDR3 spans 15 residues. V lost 3 bases and J lost 4, with 15 bases in between. Germline V lookup: CDR1 LNHDA, CDR2 SQIVND (reference sequence).

The DNA of the CDR3 is TGCAGCGTTAGAAACAGGGCCATGAACACTGAAGCTTTCTTT. The encoded protein is CSVRNRAMNTEAFF. This chain links TRBV29-1 with TRBJ1-1; TRBD1 might be the D (6 bases). CDR1 is SQVTM and CDR2 is ANQGSEA in the germline V gene. The V end lost 5 bases, the J end lost 0 bases, and 13 bases lay between the germline ends. This CDR3 is 14 amino acids long.

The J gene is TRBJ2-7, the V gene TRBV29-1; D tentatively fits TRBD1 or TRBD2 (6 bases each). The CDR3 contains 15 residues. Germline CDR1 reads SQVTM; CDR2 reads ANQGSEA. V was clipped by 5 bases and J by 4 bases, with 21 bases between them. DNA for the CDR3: TGCAGCGTTTTCGACGTGGGGGGCGCGGGTTACGAGCAGTACTTC. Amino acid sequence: CSVFDVGGAGYEQYF.

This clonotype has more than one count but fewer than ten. The DNA for the CDR3 is TGTGCCAGCAACCCGGGGAGCAATCAGCCCCAGCATTTT. It yields the protein CASNPGSNQPQHF. This chain connects TRBV6-5 to TRBJ1-5, with D unresolved. Between the trimmed V and J ends, which lost 7 bases and 1 base, there was a span of 8 bases. The CDR3 spans 13 residues. Germline CDR1 is MNHEY and CDR2 is SVGAGI.

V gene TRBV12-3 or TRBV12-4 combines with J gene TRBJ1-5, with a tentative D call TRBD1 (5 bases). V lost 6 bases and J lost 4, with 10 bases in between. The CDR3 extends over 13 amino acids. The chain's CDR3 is CASSGTENQPQHF. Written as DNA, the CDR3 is TGTGCCAGCAGCGGGACGGAAAATCAGCCCCAGCATTTT.

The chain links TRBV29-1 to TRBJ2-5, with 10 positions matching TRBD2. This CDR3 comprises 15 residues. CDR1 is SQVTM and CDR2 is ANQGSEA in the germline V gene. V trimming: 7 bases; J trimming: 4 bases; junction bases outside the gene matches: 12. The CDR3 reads CSALGVAGGSETQYF. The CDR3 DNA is TGCAGCGCCTTAGGAGTAGCGGGAGGTTCAGAGACCCAGTACTTC.

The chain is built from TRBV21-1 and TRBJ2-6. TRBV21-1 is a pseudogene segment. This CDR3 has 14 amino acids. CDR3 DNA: TGTGCCAGCAGTCTAACAGATGGGGCCAACGTCCTGACTTTC. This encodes CASSLTDGANVLTF.

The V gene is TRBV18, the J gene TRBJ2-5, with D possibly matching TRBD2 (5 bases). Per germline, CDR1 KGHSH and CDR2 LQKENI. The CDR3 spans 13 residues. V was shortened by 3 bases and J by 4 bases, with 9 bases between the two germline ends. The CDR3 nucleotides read TGTGCCAGCTCACCTAATGAGGGAGAGACCCAGTACTTC. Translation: CASSPNEGETQYF.

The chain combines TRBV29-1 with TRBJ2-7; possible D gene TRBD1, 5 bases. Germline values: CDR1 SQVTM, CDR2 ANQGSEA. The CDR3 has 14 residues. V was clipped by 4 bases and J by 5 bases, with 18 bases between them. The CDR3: CSVGLNSRADEQYF. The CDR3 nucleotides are TGCAGCGTTGGATTAAATAGCAGGGCAGACGAGCAGTACTTC.